This T cell receptor beta chain was obtained from a study of T cells after somatic rescue of genetic block. CDR1 LNHDA and CDR2 SQIVND come from the germline V gene (reference sequence). V was clipped by 4 bases and J by 6 bases; unmatched bases: 8. The length of the CDR3 is 15 residues. Generated by immunoSEQ multiplex PCR, the TCRdb table keeps only in-frame clones and is missing some. Among roughly 70,000 clones, about 90% were seen once, and the ten largest hold about 3%. The sequence was collected from a man aged 40-50 years. The chain couples TRBV19 to TRBJ1-3; TRBD1 matches at 8 bases. The sequencing input was peripheral blood mononuclear cells (PBMCs). The CDR3 sequence is CASSSVSTGENTIYF. The CDR3 nucleotides are TGTGCCAGTAGTAGCGTCTCGACAGGGGAAAACACCATATATTTT.